The 15 T cell receptor beta chains in this list originate from one sample, sequenced in a study of shared clonotypes between healthy human individuals. Assay used: immunoSEQ multiplex PCR; TCRdb lists only in-frame clones, some missing. Altogether about 470,000 clones are present, more than 75% being singletons, with the ten largest covering roughly 13%. The sequenced sample consisted of PBMCs. These receptor sequences come from a woman aged 35 to 49 in good health. Some clones in this sample may be carry-over from other donors' samples.

The chain links TRBV18 to TRBJ2-2, with D possibly being TRBD1 (6 bases). Between the trimmed V and J ends, which lost 8 bases and 2 bases, there was a span of 12 bases. Germline values: CDR1 KGHSH, CDR2 LQKENI. This CDR3 contains 14 residues. CDR3 residues: CASQGTGNTGELFF. The DNA for the CDR3 is TGTGCCAGCCAGGGGACGGGTAACACCGGGGAGCTGTTTTTT.

The chain combines TRBV6-5 with TRBJ1-1; maybe TRBD1 (5 bases). Germline CDR1 is MNHEY and CDR2 is SVGAGI. The CDR3 loop spans 15 amino acids. Trimming left V 4 bases short and J 2 bases short, with 14 bases between. The CDR3 DNA sequence: TGTGCCAGCAGTTTCCTTGGGCAGGGCAACACTGAAGCTTTCTTT. It is translated as CASSFLGQGNTEAFF.

J is TRBJ1-2 and V is TRBV14; 7 bases fit TRBD1. The germline gives CDR1 SGHDN, CDR2 FVKESK. With V trimmed by 5 bases and J by 7 bases, 7 bases remained unmatched. This CDR3 spans 13 amino acids. This CDR3 reads CASSVQGWAGYTF. The CDR3 coding sequence is TGTGCCAGCAGCGTACAGGGGTGGGCTGGCTACACCTTC. The entire variable domain, with the rest obtained from reference TRBV14 and TRBJ1-2, is as follows: EAGVTQFPSHSVIEKGQTVTLRCDPISGHDNLYWYRRVMGKEIKFLLHFVKESKQDESGMPNNRFLAERTGGTYSTLKVQPAELEDSGVYFCASSVQGWAGYTFGSGTRLTVV.

The chain carries TRBV6-4 and TRBJ2-3, with TRBD2 matching over 9 bases. The CDR3 length is 18 residues. V lost 2 bases to trimming and J lost 1 base; unmatched junction nucleotides: 10. Germline assignment: CDR1 MRHNA and CDR2 SNTAGT. This chain's CDR3 is CASSDQAGGFRGTDTQYF. CDR3 DNA: TGTGCCAGCAGTGACCAAGCGGGAGGATTTCGGGGCACAGATACGCAGTATTTT.

Points on this clone: This sample also contains other DNA sequences that code for the same CDR3. This rearrangement joins TRBV5-8 to TRBJ1-5, with no clear D. The CDR3 loop spans 14 amino acids. Trimming removed 0 bases at V and 2 bases at J, with 6 bases between. Per the germline V gene, CDR1 is SGHTS and CDR2 is YDEGEE. The CDR3 spells CASSLGQRNQPQHF. The CDR3 nucleotides are TGTGCCAGCAGCTTGGGCCAACGCAATCAGCCCCAGCATTTT.

CDR3 DNA sequence: TGTGCCAGCAGCTTAGGAGGTTGGGGCTCCTACGAGCAGTACTTC. Translated: CASSLGGWGSYEQYF. V and J are TRBV11-2 and TRBJ2-7; D is uncertain. Germline CDR1 reads SGHAT; CDR2 reads FQNNGV. The length of the CDR3 is 15 residues. V lost 1 base and J lost 0, with 10 bases in between.

A single count supports this clone. The chain links TRBV27 to TRBJ2-7; 9 bases match TRBD2. CDR1 is MNHEY and CDR2 is SMNVEV in the germline V gene (reference sequence). CDR3 length: 15 amino acids. V was pared by 5 bases and J by 0 bases, with 5 bases of the junction left unmatched. The CDR3 DNA is TGTGCCAGCAGTCCTAGCGGGATAAGCTCCTACGAGCAGTACTTC. Residues: CASSPSGISSYEQYF.

This clone appeared a single time. CDR3 nucleotides: TGTGCCAGCAGCAGGACTGTAAGCTCCTACGAGCAGTACTTC. Translated, it gives CASSRTVSSYEQYF. The chain is built from TRBV11-2 and TRBJ2-7, with TRBD2 as a possible D gene (5 bases). The CDR3 extends over 14 amino acids. V shed 5 bases and J shed 0 bases, with 11 bases lying between them. Per germline, CDR1 SGHAT and CDR2 FQNNGV.

The rearrangement uses TRBV9 and TRBJ2-3; D is perhaps TRBD2 (6 bases). V shed 4 bases and J shed 0 bases, with 12 bases lying between them. The CDR3 is 15 amino acids. CDR1 SGDLS and CDR2 YYNGEE come from the germline V gene. This chain's CDR3 is CASSRDWISTDTQYF. In DNA, the CDR3 is TGTGCCAGCAGCCGGGACTGGATTAGCACAGATACGCAGTATTTT.

The rearrangement links TRBV2 to TRBJ2-1, with 7 nucleotides matching TRBD1. The junction had 1 base not matched to a gene; V was cut back by 2 bases and J by 6 bases. Germline loops: CDR1 SNHLY, CDR2 FYNNEI. The CDR3 extends over 13 amino acids. The CDR3 protein is CASSENRGNEQFF. CDR3 coding DNA: TGTGCCAGCAGTGAAAACAGGGGCAATGAGCAGTTCTTC.

The chain combines TRBV5-1 with TRBJ2-3; D may be TRBD2 (5 bases). Trimming left V 0 bases short and J 4 bases short, with 9 bases between. The CDR3 consists of 14 residues. The germline gives CDR1 SGHRS, CDR2 YFSETQ. The CDR3 region is CASSLESGSDTQYF. CDR3 in DNA: TGCGCCAGCAGCTTGGAATCGGGGTCAGATACGCAGTATTTT.

V and J are TRBV19 and TRBJ2-1; 8 bases match TRBD2. V lost 6 bases, J lost 5 bases, and 3 bases stayed unmatched. This CDR3 spans 13 amino acids. Germline CDR1 LNHDA, CDR2 SQIVND (reference sequence). The CDR3 DNA reads as TGTGCCAGTAGACGGGAGGGGAACAATGAGCAGTTCTTC. It is translated as CASRREGNNEQFF.

This chain joins TRBV27 and TRBJ2-1; no firm D call. V was cut by 0 bases and J by 7 bases, with 7 bases left in between. Germline lookup yields CDR1 MNHEY and CDR2 SMNVEV (reference sequence). CDR3 length: 13 amino acids. This chain's CDR3 is CASSLSGVNEQFF. The CDR3, as DNA: TGTGCCAGCAGTTTATCGGGCGTAAATGAGCAGTTCTTC.

The chain uses TRBV7-9 and TRBJ2-1, with TRBD2 identical over 8 bases. The CDR3 loop spans 14 amino acids. Germline CDR1 and CDR2: SEHNR and FQNEAQ (reference sequence). Trimming cost V 4 bases and J 8 bases; bases outside gene matches: 7. As DNA, the CDR3 is TGTGCCAGCAGCTCGTCGACTAGCGAAGATGAGCAGTTCTTC. Its translation is CASSSSTSEDEQFF.

The chain links TRBV9 to TRBJ2-5; 7 bases map to TRBD2. The ends lost 0 bases at V and 3 bases at J; junction bases unmatched: 5. This CDR3 contains 15 residues. In germline, CDR1 is SGDLS, CDR2 YYNGEE. The chain's CDR3 is CASSVGAGVEETQYF. DNA of the CDR3: TGTGCCAGCAGCGTAGGGGCGGGGGTTGAAGAGACCCAGTACTTC. The full variable domain, with the rest looked up from reference TRBV9 and TRBJ2-5, is DSGVTQTPKHLITATGQRVTLRCSPRSGDLSVYWYQQSLDQGLQFLIQYYNGEERAKGNILERFSAQQFPDLHSELNLSSLELGDSALYFCASSVGAGVEETQYFGPGTRLLVL.